This T cell receptor (beta chain) was sequenced during a study of T cells in Graves' hyperthyroidism and ophthalmopathy. Amplification of TCR beta CDR3 regions used RNA as the template. HTBI primers were employed in a first-round RT-PCR of the TCR CDR3. TCRdb called the multiplex PCR reads again in MiXCR, with one record for every CDR3 protein. The table includes about 540,000 distinct CDR3 sequences, 46% detected once. At least ten counts were recorded for this clonotype. This TCR was recovered from a woman between 18 and 29 years old with Graves' hyperthyroidism. Sequenced: peripheral blood or thyroid tissue (not recorded which).

The CDR3 protein is CASKTPDKNTEAFF. Written as DNA, the CDR3 is TGTGCCAGCAAAACCCCGGACAAGAACACTGAAGCTTTCTTT. The rearrangement joins TRBV6-5 to TRBJ1-1, with D tentatively TRBD1 (5 bases). CDR1 MNHEY and CDR2 SVGAGI come from the germline V gene. CDR3 size: 14 residues. V gave up 7 bases and J gave up 1 base, with 13 bases separating them.